This T cell receptor beta chain originates from a study of graft-versus-host responses after intestinal transplantation (TCRdb year 2021). For context, the study as a whole: Multivisceral, liver-intestinal, or isolated intestinal transplants were received by the recipients. The cohort enrolled some 25 intestinal transplant recipients including one retransplant, and 3 patients lacking pretransplant specimens were excluded. Donor T cell macrochimerism was defined as a peak of at least 4% donor T cells among recipient peripheral blood mononuclear cells. After intestinal transplantation, graft-versus-host and host-versus-graft alloreactive T cell clones were followed in the graft, circulation and bone marrow using bulk TCR-beta CDR3 sequencing. Every recipient was given anti-thymocyte globulin induction, then maintenance tacrolimus and steroids for about three years. To identify alloreactive clones, pre-transplant mixed lymphocyte reaction products were sequenced and compared with unstimulated pre-transplant donor and recipient T cells. Rather than being sequenced by the commercial service, samples from a few later patients were sequenced in-house on an Illumina MiSeq and processed with MiXCR.

CDR1 and CDR2 are drawn from the germline V gene: MDHEN, SYDVKM. Trimming takes 2 bases from V and 2 bases from J, and the germline ends sit 12 bases apart. The CDR3 holds 15 amino acids from the cysteine to the phenylalanine. Kept here is only the CDR3 DNA, which spans 45 bases and is read in frame from base 1. This clone has just a few counts. It has no much larger one-base neighbor in the sample; base qualities were not kept. Per the publication, the time point label means: cells obtained before transplantation from donor or recipient. Mixed lymphocyte reactions plated some 200,000 CFSE-labeled pre-transplant responders with some 200,000 irradiated violet-dye-labeled stimulators and were cultured for 6 days. Proliferating CD3+CD4+CFSE-low and CD3+CD8+CFSE-low responder cells were FACS-sorted on a BD Influx sorter after the mixed lymphocyte reaction. Receptor amplification or capture employed the immunoSEQ multiplex PCR assay. For most patients, genomic DNA was isolated with the Qiagen DNeasy Blood and Tissue Kit and shipped frozen to Adaptive Biotechnologies for TCR sequencing. For most patients, genomic DNA was subjected to high-throughput TCR-beta CDR3 sequencing by Adaptive Biotechnologies. The source study handled its data this way. TCR sequencing data were retrieved from Adaptive's ImmunoSEQ software for 15 to 20 patients, whereas a few other patients were processed with MiXCR and VDJtools. CD4 versus CD8 sorting errors were corrected by removing sequences found in both subsets at a frequency ratio below 5:1. CDR3 nucleotide sequences shared between donor and recipient were removed because the origin of such sequences could not be assigned. Alloreactive clones required at least 2-fold expansion over unstimulated cells and minimum CFSE-low frequency of 0.002% (template counts) or 0.001% (read counts). Clones were considered mappable if detected in sequenced pre-transplant spleen, lymph node, or MLR CFSE-low populations of the donor or recipient. Cumulative frequency of alloreactive clones was calculated as a percentage of all sequences weighted by copy number. TCRdb took this table from immuneACCESS and kept in-frame rearrangements with V and J called. Such tables lack part of the clones; where checked against another copy, unresolved V genes explain under half of the gap, and the rest is unexplained. Clone size and the V and J calls come from that table; the DNA yielded D and trimming. Here the sample has roughly 20,000 clones; around 38% occur a single time. Around 1.6% of the sample comes from the top ten.

Results the study describes overall, beyond this receptor: Conclusions were limited by the relatively low number and heterogeneity of intestinal transplant patients. In patients with donor T cell macrochimerism, the allografts had high GvH to HvG T cell clonal ratios. Early after transplant, declines in HvG clones were associated with peak levels of circulating GvH clones. GvH clones were detected in recipient bone marrow, and some of these GvH clones were observed earlier in ileal mucosa or blood, consistent with an intestinal mucosal origin.

The sequences come from alloreactive CD8+ T cells from a mixed lymphocyte reaction culture, collected before intestinal transplant. The sample's cell subset or site label is to be understood as: CFSE-low proliferating T cells sorted from approximately 6-day pre-transplant mixed lymphocyte reaction (GvH or HvG direction). The TCR was taken from a human patient who received an intestinal transplant. This sequence uses TRBV28 and TRBJ1-2; TRBD1 is possibly the D segment (5 matching bases). DNA sequence: TGTGCCAGCAGTTTAAGGGGTCGGATCAACTATGGCTACACCTTC. Translated, this is CASSLRGRINYGYTF.